Presented here are 10 T cell receptor beta chains from one specimen sequenced in a study of early stage breast cancer tumors. Only in-frame clones appear in the TCRdb table, and some are missing; sequencing was by immunoSEQ multiplex PCR. The sample consists of roughly 48,000 clones, approximately 83% of them appearing once. Sequencing was performed on blood. The receptor source for this set is a person in their fifties with breast cancer.

This chain joins TRBV6-5 and TRBJ1-1; D not certain. V was trimmed by 4 bases and J by 0 bases, leaving 6 bases between them. CDR1 is MNHEY, CDR2 SVGAGI, per germline. The CDR3 covers 13 residues. CDR3 sequence (DNA): TGTGCCAGCAGTTTGATGATGAACACTGAAGCTTTCTTT. Translation gives CASSLMMNTEAFF.

This clone has a single count. The chain uses TRBV15 and TRBJ2-2; 11 bases match TRBD2. J lost 4 bases, V lost 4 bases, and 5 bases had no gene match. The germline V gene encodes CDR1 LNHNV and CDR2 YYDKDF (reference sequence). CDR3 length: 16 residues. CDR3 coding DNA: TGTGCCACCAGCAATAGCGGGGGGGCGTTCACCGGGGAGCTGTTTTTT. It yields the protein CATSNSGGAFTGELFF.

This chain uses TRBV2 with TRBJ1-5; TRBD1 agrees at 7 bases. This CDR3 spans 15 amino acids. Per germline, CDR1 SNHLY and CDR2 FYNNEI. The trim removed 8 bases at V and 1 base at J, leaving 8 bases unmatched. As DNA, the CDR3 is TGTGCCAGCTCGCCGCAGGGGGAGAGCAATCAGCCCCAGCATTTT. This sequence encodes CASSPQGESNQPQHF.

The CDR3 region is CASSPLGRQLPTDTQYF. CDR3 bases: TGTGCCAGCAGCCCCTTGGGACGACAGCTCCCCACAGATACGCAGTATTTT. This chain uses TRBV7-2 with TRBJ2-3; the D gene could be TRBD1 or TRBD2 (5 bases each). Trimming removed 5 bases at V and 2 bases at J, with 20 bases between. CDR1 and CDR2 from the germline V gene are SGHTA and FQGNSA. The CDR3 is 17 residues long.

The V gene is TRBV5-5, the J gene TRBJ1-2; D gene uncertain. Trimming left V 0 bases short and J 13 bases short, with 10 bases between. This CDR3 spans 11 amino acids. Germline V CDR1 and CDR2: SGHKS, YYEKEE (reference sequence). The CDR3 nucleotides are TGTGCCAGCAGCTTGGACCAACGAACCACCTTC. Translating gives CASSLDQRTTF.

In this sample, this clone turned up a few times. The chain recombines TRBV28 with TRBJ2-1; 8 nucleotides line up with TRBD2. Looked up from germline, CDR1 is MDHEN and CDR2 is SYDVKM. The CDR3 length is 13 residues. Trimming removed 4 bases from V and 6 bases from J; junction bases left unmatched: 2. The CDR3 sequence is CASSWGLGNEQFF. The CDR3 nucleotides are TGTGCCAGCAGTTGGGGACTAGGCAATGAGCAGTTCTTC. The whole variable domain, filled in from reference TRBV28 and TRBJ2-1, reads DVKVTQSSRYLVKRTGEKVFLECVQDMDHENMFWYRQDPGLGLRLIYFSYDVKMKEKGDIPEGYSVSREKKERFSLILESASTNQTSMYLCASSWGLGNEQFFGPGTRLTVL.

J is TRBJ2-2 and V is TRBV7-3, with a possible D match to TRBD2 (6 bases). This CDR3 region has 16 residues. Trimming took off 4 bases at V and 0 bases at J, with 12 bases between the two ends. The germline CDR1 and CDR2 sequences are SGHTA and FQGTGA. CDR3 bases: TGTGCCAGCAGCTCCCATGGCGGGGCGAACACCGGGGAGCTGTTTTTT. Translating it yields CASSSHGGANTGELFF.

The chain links TRBV9 to TRBJ2-1; the match to TRBD2 covers 13 bases. This CDR3 is built from 15 residues. Unmatched junction bases numbered 4, after V lost 2 bases and J lost 8 bases. CDR1 SGDLS and CDR2 YYNGEE come from the germline V gene. As DNA, the CDR3 is TGTGCCAGCAGCGTGGGACTAGCGGGATACGATGAGCAGTTCTTC. Amino acid sequence: CASSVGLAGYDEQFF. The full variable domain, completed using reference TRBV9 and TRBJ2-1, is DSGVTQTPKHLITATGQRVTLRCSPRSGDLSVYWYQQSLDQGLQFLIQYYNGEERAKGNILERFSAQQFPDLHSELNLSSLELGDSALYFCASSVGLAGYDEQFFGPGTRLTVL.

J is TRBJ2-7 and V is TRBV7-2; D call uncertain. The germline CDR1 and CDR2 sequences are SGHTA and FQGNSA. The CDR3 has 13 amino acids. Trimming removed 2 bases from V and 3 bases from J, with 8 bases in between. CDR3 coding DNA: TGTGCCAGCAGCTTAAGGGATGGCTACGAGCAGTACTTC. It encodes CASSLRDGYEQYF.

The gene calls are TRBV7-9 and TRBJ2-1, with 7 bases identical to TRBD2. V trimming: 3 bases; J trimming: 7 bases; junction bases outside the gene matches: 18. Germline V gene data show CDR1 as SEHNR and CDR2 as FQNEAQ (reference sequence). The CDR3 runs 18 residues. In nucleotides, the CDR3 is TGTGCCAGCAGCTTCGGTTCGTTGGAGTGGGAGGGCCTTAATGAGCAGTTCTTC. Protein product: CASSFGSLEWEGLNEQFF.